The clone carrying this TCR beta chain came up many times. The time point is: newly diagnosed GD, antithyroid drugs for less than 3 months. After RNA was extracted from PBMCs, the TCR library was made from it. These data come from a study of regulatory T cells in long-lasting Graves disease. There are 13 residues in the CDR3. Trimming removed 4 bases from V and 6 bases from J; junction bases left unmatched: 2. CDR1 and CDR2 from the germline V gene are SGHRS and YFSETQ. Libraries of TCR beta came from iRepertoire HTBI primers plus Arm-PCR of CDR3 regions. From the multiplex PCR reads, TCRdb called clonotypes with MiXCR, one entry per CDR3 protein. The data hold 350,000 to 500,000 distinct CDR3 sequences, with less than 15% observed a single time. These records were also assigned to another study, of T cells in Graves' hyperthyroidism and ophthalmopathy.

The receptor was derived from a woman aged 50 to 65 with Graves disease. Sequences were derived from peripheral blood mononuclear cells (PBMCs), sampled at new diagnosis, from a patient treated with antithyroid drugs. This sequence joins TRBV5-1 and TRBJ2-7; TRBD1 agrees at 12 bases. The CDR3 reads CASSGTGGAEQYF. Here the CDR3 DNA reads TGCGCCAGCAGCGGGACAGGGGGCGCCGAGCAGTACTTC.